The 32 T cell receptor beta chains below were found in one sample sequenced in a study of brain metastases from non-small cell lung cancer. The table came from immunoSEQ multiplex PCR; TCRdb's copy has only in-frame clones and leaves some out. The table includes approximately 5,000 clones, about 82% detected once. The sample taken for sequencing was primary lung tumor tissue. The source of these receptors is a donor aged 40 or older with non-small cell lung cancer.

The genes are TRBV6-2 or TRBV6-3 and TRBJ2-1, with TRBD2 as a possible D gene (5 bases). This CDR3 is built from 18 residues. Germline V CDR1 and CDR2: MNHEY, SVGEGT. The ends were cut back, 6 bases at V and 0 bases at J, with 21 bases in the middle. CDR3 nucleotide sequence: TGTGCCAGCAGCCGATTAGCAGTCGGTGGGAGCTCCTACAATGAGCAGTTCTTC. Its translation is CASSRLAVGGSSYNEQFF.

The chain carries TRBV28 and TRBJ1-1; D remains unclear. Trimming cost V 7 bases and J 1 base, with 16 bases left between them. Germline V lookup: CDR1 MDHEN, CDR2 SYDVKM. This CDR3 has 15 amino acids. CDR3 DNA: TGTGCCAGCAATCCTCCCGCGGGGAGGAACACTGAAGCTTTCTTT. Protein: CASNPPAGRNTEAFF. Full variable domain (rest looked up from reference TRBV28 and TRBJ1-1): DVKVTQSSRYLVKRTGEKVFLECVQDMDHENMFWYRQDPGLGLRLIYFSYDVKMKEKGDIPEGYSVSREKKERFSLILESASTNQTSMYLCASNPPAGRNTEAFFGQGTRLTVV.

The rearrangement uses TRBV21-1 and TRBJ2-3; TRBD2, the D gene given by the table, was not confirmed from the DNA. TRBV21-1 is labeled a pseudogene. The CDR3 runs 20 residues. The DNA for the CDR3 is TGTGCCAGCAGCAAAGACCTAGCGGGAGGATACCGCTTTAGCACAGATACGCAGTATTTT. Translation: CASSKDLAGGYRFSTDTQYF.

The J gene is TRBJ2-3, the V gene TRBV7-9; no reliable D call. Germline V gene sequence: CDR1 SEHNR, CDR2 FQNEAQ (reference sequence). Trimming stripped 6 bases from V and 4 bases from J, with 11 bases between. This CDR3 spans 13 amino acids. The CDR3 is CASRGTTADTQYF. CDR3 bases: TGTGCCAGCAGGGGAACTACTGCAGATACGCAGTATTTT.

The chain has TRBV28 and TRBJ1-2, with D tentatively TRBD1 (6 bases). V dropped 8 bases and J dropped 2 bases, with 12 bases sitting between them. The CDR3 covers 13 residues. The germline V gene encodes CDR1 MDHEN and CDR2 SYDVKM. The CDR3 DNA reads TGTGCCAGCTGGACAGCCTCCAACTATGGCTACACCTTC. Translating gives CASWTASNYGYTF.

The chain uses TRBV4-2 and TRBJ1-5, with 9 bases aligning to TRBD1. Trimming removed 1 base from V and 5 bases from J; junction bases left unmatched: 6. The germline V gene encodes CDR1 LGHNA and CDR2 YNFKEQ. The CDR3 runs to 16 residues. For the CDR3, the DNA is TGTGCCAGCAGCCAAGTACAGGGGGCCGGGGATCAGCCCCAGCATTTT. This sequence encodes CASSQVQGAGDQPQHF.

The rearrangement uses TRBV19 and TRBJ1-6; 8 bases agree with TRBD1. The germline CDR1 and CDR2 sequences are LNHDA and SQIVND (reference sequence). There are 20 residues in the CDR3. Trimming took 0 bases from V and 3 from J; bases not matched to a gene: 13. CDR3 in DNA: TGTGCCAGTAGTATAGATAGCCCTTCTCTCGACAGGGGCTATAATTCACCCCTCCACTTT. This encodes CASSIDSPSLDRGYNSPLHF.

The chain recombines TRBV5-4 with TRBJ2-3; D remains unclear. This CDR3 comprises 12 residues. Trimming stripped 4 bases from V and 2 bases from J, with 5 bases between. CDR1 SGHNT and CDR2 YYREEE come from the germline V gene (reference sequence). CDR3 loop: CASSPNTDTQYF. In DNA form, the CDR3 reads TGTGCCAGCAGCCCGAACACAGATACGCAGTATTTT.

The gene calls are TRBV5-1 and TRBJ1-1; D might be TRBD1 (5 bases). CDR3 length equals 15 residues. From germline, CDR1 is SGHRS and CDR2 YFSETQ. The V gene lost 7 bases and the J gene lost 4 bases, with 20 bases spanning the gap. The CDR3 DNA follows: TGCGCCAGCTGCCGGGACCGCTTAGGTGGCACTGAAGCTTTCTTT. Its translation: CASCRDRLGGTEAFF.

The V gene is TRBV4-2, the J gene TRBJ1-2; D is possibly TRBD1 (6 bases). The CDR3 totals 13 residues. CDR1 and CDR2 (germline): LGHNA, YNFKEQ. The germline V and J ends were trimmed by 0 bases and 9 bases, with 11 bases remaining between them. CDR3 coding DNA: TGTGCCAGCAGCCAAGAAGGGGGATATCGCTACACCTTC. This gives the protein CASSQEGGYRYTF.

V is TRBV4-2 and J is TRBJ1-4; no firm D call. Trimming stripped 2 bases from V and 4 bases from J, with 11 bases between. This CDR3 has 15 residues. Germline V CDR1 and CDR2: LGHNA, YNFKEQ. The CDR3 DNA reads TGTGCCAGCAGCCAACTCCTCGGGGATAATGAAAAACTGTTTTTT. It specifies CASSQLLGDNEKLFF.

The genes are TRBV5-1 and TRBJ1-4, with TRBD1 as a possible D gene (5 bases). The CDR3 runs to 13 residues. Germline V gene lookup returns CDR1 SGHRS and CDR2 YFSETQ. With 5 bases removed from V and 5 bases from J, the gap between germline ends came to 10 bases. CDR3 bases: TGCGCCAGCAGTCGGGACCCCAATGAAAAACTGTTTTTT. It specifies CASSRDPNEKLFF.

This clone was recorded a few times. The V call is TRBV10-3, the J call TRBJ1-1; TRBD1 aligns across 7 bases. The CDR3 totals 13 residues. The germline V gene has CDR1 ENHRY and CDR2 SYGVKD. V shed 6 bases, J shed 3 bases, and the junction held 4 bases outside the gene matches. The DNA for the CDR3 is TGTGCCATCAGGAGACAGGGTGACACTGAAGCTTTCTTT. It encodes CAIRRQGDTEAFF.

The chain recombines TRBV5-6 with TRBJ2-3; 13 positions agree with TRBD2. The CDR3 covers 16 residues. Germline V gene sequence: CDR1 SGHDT, CDR2 YYEEEE. The V gene end was trimmed by 0 bases and the J gene end by 4 bases; junction bases not matched to a gene: 2. This CDR3 reads CASSLELAGGPDTQYF. CDR3 nucleotide sequence: TGTGCCAGCAGCTTGGAACTAGCGGGAGGGCCAGATACGCAGTATTTT.

The chain employs TRBV6-6 and TRBJ2-6, with D unclear. Trimming took 4 bases from V and 2 from J, leaving 6 bases between them. Germline V gene data show CDR1 as MNHNY and CDR2 as SVGAGI (reference sequence). This CDR3 is 14 amino acids long. The DNA for the CDR3 is TGTGCCAGCAGTTCCCATACTGGGGCCAACGTCCTGACTTTC. This encodes CASSSHTGANVLTF.

Points on this clone: A read error may explain this, as a much larger clone is one base away. The chain has TRBV29-1 and TRBJ2-5; 9 positions agree with TRBD1. Germline V lookup: CDR1 SQVTM, CDR2 ANQGSEA. This CDR3 contains 13 residues. After removal of 5 bases from V and 5 bases from J, the junction contained 6 bases not matched to a gene. This chain's CDR3 is CSVKTGGGETQYF. CDR3 nucleotide sequence: TGCAGCGTTAAAACAGGGGGCGGGGAGACCCAGTACTTC.

The chain uses TRBV5-6 and TRBJ2-1; TRBD2 agrees at 7 bases. The CDR3 runs 15 residues. Looked up from germline, CDR1 is SGHDT and CDR2 is YYEEEE. V was clipped by 7 bases and J by 6 bases; unmatched bases: 13. This CDR3 reads CASGRRSGEPNEQFF. The CDR3 coding sequence is TGTGCCAGCGGCCGGAGAAGCGGGGAACCCAATGAGCAGTTCTTC. The complete variable domain, with remaining parts taken from reference TRBV5-6 and TRBJ2-1, reads DAGVTQSPTHLIKTRGQQVTLRCSPKSGHDTVSWYQQALGQGPQFIFQYYEEEERQRGNFPDRFSGHQFPNYSSELNVNALLLGDSALYLCASGRRSGEPNEQFFGPGTRLTVL.

The chain joins TRBV7-9 to TRBJ2-7, with D unclear. The V and J ends lost 1 base and 3 bases respectively, with 4 bases between them. Germline CDR1 SEHNR, CDR2 FQNEAQ (reference sequence). CDR3 size: 12 residues. The CDR3, as DNA: TGTGCCAGCAGCTTAGAAAGCTACGAGCAGTACTTC. Residues: CASSLESYEQYF.

V gene TRBV2 combines with J gene TRBJ1-2, with D unclear. There are 13 residues in the CDR3. Germline loops: CDR1 SNHLY, CDR2 FYNNEI. Trimming removed 3 bases from V and 8 bases from J, with 13 bases in between. CDR3 in amino acids: CASSDRFEGGYTF. Written as DNA, the CDR3 is TGTGCCAGCAGTGATCGTTTCGAGGGCGGCTACACCTTC. Supplemented by reference TRBV2 and TRBJ1-2, the full variable domain reads EPEVTQTPSHQVTQMGQEVILRCVPISNHLYFYWYRQILGQKVEFLVSFYNNEISEKSEIFDDQFSVERPDGSNFTLKIRSTKLEDSAMYFCASSDRFEGGYTFGSGTRLTVV.

The chain employs TRBV14 and TRBJ1-6, with D perhaps TRBD1 (5 bases). There are 14 residues in the CDR3. CDR1 and CDR2 from the germline V gene are SGHDN and FVKESK. With 4 bases removed from V and 14 bases from J, the gap between germline ends came to 18 bases. In DNA form, the CDR3 reads TGTGCCAGCAGCCCCCTGGGGGGAGCTTCTGCCCTCCACTTT. Translating it yields CASSPLGGASALHF.

The rearrangement joins TRBV28 to TRBJ2-5; TRBD2 aligns across 7 bases. The V gene end was trimmed by 3 bases and the J gene end by 4 bases; junction bases not matched to a gene: 11. The CDR3 runs 16 residues. The germline V gene has CDR1 MDHEN and CDR2 SYDVKM. In DNA, the CDR3 is TGTGCCAGCAGTTTCGCGTGGGAGGGCCGGGGAGAGACCCAGTACTTC. Residues: CASSFAWEGRGETQYF. Full variable domain (outside the CDR3, taken from reference TRBV28 and TRBJ2-5): DVKVTQSSRYLVKRTGEKVFLECVQDMDHENMFWYRQDPGLGLRLIYFSYDVKMKEKGDIPEGYSVSREKKERFSLILESASTNQTSMYLCASSFAWEGRGETQYFGPGTRLLVL.

The genes are TRBV27 and TRBJ1-5; D remains ambiguous. Trimming cost V 6 bases and J 3 bases, with 9 bases left between them. Germline CDR1 and CDR2: MNHEY and SMNVEV (reference sequence). The CDR3 has 13 residues. The CDR3 region is CASSAGINQPQHF. Written as DNA, the CDR3 is TGTGCCAGCAGCGCAGGTATCAATCAGCCCCAGCATTTT.

J is TRBJ2-5 and V is TRBV6-1, with D possibly matching TRBD1 (6 bases). Germline lookup yields CDR1 MNHNS and CDR2 SASEGT. The CDR3 extends over 17 amino acids. Trimming took off 1 base at V and 4 bases at J, with 19 bases between the two ends. CDR3 DNA: TGTGCCAGCAGTGAAGTCATAAGGTCGGGCAGGGGAGAGACCCAGTACTTC. Protein sequence: CASSEVIRSGRGETQYF.

The chain is built from TRBV30 and TRBJ2-1; D is possibly TRBD1 (6 bases). V gave up 6 bases and J gave up 0 bases, with 12 bases separating them. CDR1 is GTSNPN and CDR2 is SVGIG in the germline V gene (reference sequence). This CDR3 region has 14 residues. The CDR3 here is CACQQGVSYNEQFF. CDR3 nucleotides: TGTGCCTGCCAACAGGGAGTCTCCTACAATGAGCAGTTCTTC. Variable domain in full (rest from reference TRBV30 and TRBJ2-1): SQTIHQWPATLVQPVGSPLSLECTVEGTSNPNLYWYRQAAGRGLQLLFYSVGIGQISSEVPQNLSASRPQDRQFILSSKKLLLSDSGFYLCACQQGVSYNEQFFGPGTRLTVL.

The genes are TRBV12-3 or TRBV12-4 and TRBJ2-1; D is ambiguous. V gave up 5 bases and J gave up 7 bases, with 12 bases separating them. CDR3 size: 13 residues. CDR3 region: CASSRNSPNEQFF. CDR3 bases: TGTGCCAGCAGTAGAAATAGCCCGAATGAGCAGTTCTTC.

The chain uses TRBV5-4 and TRBJ2-4; unclear D gene. Germline CDR1 is SGHNT and CDR2 is YYREEE (reference sequence). The CDR3 sequence is 14 residues long. Deletions cut 1 base from V and 1 base from J, with 6 bases between. The CDR3 sequence is CASSLTGAKNIQYF. DNA for the CDR3: TGTGCCAGCAGCTTGACTGGGGCCAAAAACATTCAGTACTTC.

With regard to this clone: At one end, the junction sequence differs from germline, possibly due to a read error. The chain recombines TRBV28 with TRBJ2-7; 12 nucleotides align to TRBD2. Germline V gives CDR1 MDHEN, CDR2 SYDVKM. The CDR3 contains 15 residues. The CDR3 is CASRLSSGRAGEQYF. CDR3 DNA: TGTGCCAGCAGATTATCTAGCGGGAGGGCTGGGGAGCAGTACTTC.

The J gene is TRBJ2-1, the V gene TRBV29-1; 8 bases agree with TRBD2. CDR3 length: 14 amino acids. Germline CDR1 is SQVTM and CDR2 is ANQGSEA. V gave up 7 bases and J gave up 4 bases; unmatched junction bases: 9. The CDR3 DNA sequence: TGCAGCGGTTTTAGCGGGACAAGTTACAATGAGCAGTTCTTC. Translation gives CSGFSGTSYNEQFF.

The chain uses TRBV30 and TRBJ1-3, with D uncertain. V lost 5 bases and J lost 0, with 11 bases in between. CDR1 and CDR2 (germline): GTSNPN, SVGIG (reference sequence). This CDR3 spans 14 amino acids. The CDR3 DNA is TGTGCCTGGGGGTCGATGGGCTCTGGAAACACCATATATTTT. Protein sequence: CAWGSMGSGNTIYF.

This chain uses TRBV28 with TRBJ1-2, with D perhaps matching TRBD1 (6 bases). Germline V gene lookup returns CDR1 MDHEN and CDR2 SYDVKM. V lost 7 bases, J lost 3 bases, and 21 bases lay in between. The CDR3 loop spans 16 amino acids. CDR3 sequence: CASKYPKGGSHYGYTF. For the CDR3, the DNA is TGTGCCAGCAAGTACCCTAAAGGGGGATCGCACTATGGCTACACCTTC.

The chain uses TRBV7-2 and TRBJ2-5, with no clear D. V lost 1 base and J 4 bases, leaving 7 bases between the germline ends. The germline V gene encodes CDR1 SGHTA and CDR2 FQGNSA. The CDR3 has 13 amino acids. The CDR3 spells CASSLEGAETQYF. The DNA for the CDR3 is TGTGCCAGCAGCTTAGAGGGCGCAGAGACCCAGTACTTC. Using reference TRBV7-2 and TRBJ2-5 for the parts outside the CDR3, the full variable domain is GAGVSQSPSNKVTEKGKDVELRCDPISGHTALYWYRQSLGQGLEFLIYFQGNSAPDKSGLPSDRFSAERTGGSVSTLTIQRTQQEDSAVYLCASSLEGAETQYFGPGTRLLVL.

The V and J genes are TRBV7-2 and TRBJ2-7; no clear D. Germline CDR1 and CDR2: SGHTA and FQGNSA. This CDR3 contains 13 residues. The V end was cut by 6 bases, the J end by 6 bases, with 15 bases between. The CDR3 DNA follows: TGTGCCAGCAGTCCGAACGGTATTAGCGAGCAGTACTTC. It specifies CASSPNGISEQYF.